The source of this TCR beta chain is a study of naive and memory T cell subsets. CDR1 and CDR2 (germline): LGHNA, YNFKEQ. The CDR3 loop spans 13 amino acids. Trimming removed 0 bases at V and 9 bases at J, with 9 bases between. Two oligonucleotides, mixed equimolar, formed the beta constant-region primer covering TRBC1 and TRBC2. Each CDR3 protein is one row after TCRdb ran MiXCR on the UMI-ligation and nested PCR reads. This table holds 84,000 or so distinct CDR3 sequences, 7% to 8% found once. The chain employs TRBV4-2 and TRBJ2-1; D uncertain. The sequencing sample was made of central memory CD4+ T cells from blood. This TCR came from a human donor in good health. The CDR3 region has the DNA TGTGCCAGCAGCCAAGATGAGGCAGGTGAGCAGTTCTTC. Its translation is CASSQDEAGEQFF.